A selection of T cell receptor beta chains follows, all from one sample in a study of beta chain features in type 1 diabetes. Measured with immunoSEQ multiplex PCR; TCRdb has only the in-frame clones, and not every one. In the table there are fewer than 900,000 clones, 17% of which are singletons. The material sequenced was naive CD4+ T cells from blood. Source of these receptors: a woman in her late teens or twenties in good health. Both conserved end residues are part of each CDR3. D genes are given only for firm matches. The listing skips clone size in some rows; elsewhere it reads once, few, many or a size class.

D gene	clone size	V gene	J gene	CDR3 DNA	CDR3 protein
TRBD2	few	TRBV16	TRBJ2-7	TGTGCCAGCAGCCAACCCCCCAAGCGGGAGTCTTCCTACGAGCAGTACTTC	CASSQPPKRESSYEQYF
TRBD2	.	TRBV6-6	TRBJ2-5	TGTGCCAGCACCCCGGGACTAGCGGGAGTGAAGACCCAGTACTTC	CASTPGLAGVKTQYF
TRBD1	few	TRBV25-1	TRBJ2-2	TGTGCCAGCAGTCCCAGGGGGCGCGAGACCGGGGAGCTGTTTTTT	CASSPRGRETGELFF
TRBD2	few	TRBV28	TRBJ2-7	TGTGCCAGCAGTTCCCCCTGGACTAGCGGGAGTAACGAGCAGTACTTC	CASSSPWTSGSNEQYF
.	few	TRBV29-1	TRBJ2-1	TGCAGCGCCGGCCGGGGGAATGAGCAGTTCTTC	CSAGRGNEQFF
.	few	TRBV7-8	TRBJ2-3	TGTGCCAGCAGCTTAATACAGACGGACTATACGCAGTATTTT	CASSLIQTDYTQYF
TRBD1	few	TRBV2	TRBJ2-2	TGTGCCAGCAGAGGACAGGGGAACACCGGGGAGCTGTTTTTT	CASRGQGNTGELFF
.	once	TRBV28	TRBJ1-5	TGTGCCAGCAGTTTGACTGGGCTAGGGCCCCAGCATTTT	CASSLTGLGPQHF
TRBD1	.	TRBV5-1	TRBJ1-4	TGCGCCAGCACGTGGACAGGGCCTAATGAAAAACTGTTTTTT	CASTWTGPNEKLFF
.	.	TRBV5-4	TRBJ2-7	TGTGCCAGCAGCCCATGGGATAGCTACGAGCAGTACTTC	CASSPWDSYEQYF
.	.	TRBV11-2	TRBJ2-5	TGTGCCAGCAGCTTAGGCCAGATAGGCGGCCAAGAGACCCAGTACTTC	CASSLGQIGGQETQYF
TRBD1	few	TRBV28	TRBJ2-7	TGTGCCAGCAGTCGACTCGGGACAGGGACCTACGAGCAGTACTTC	CASSRLGTGTYEQYF
TRBD1	few	TRBV9	TRBJ2-1	TGTGCCAGCAGCTCAAGGACAGGGGGATACAATGAGCAGTTCTTC	CASSSRTGGYNEQFF
.	.	TRBV28	TRBJ1-1	TGTGCCAGTCGTCTTGCCACTGAAGCTTTCTTT	CASRLATEAFF
.	few	TRBV18	TRBJ2-3	TGTGCCAGCTCACCAAGACAAGCAGATACGCAGTATTTT	CASSPRQADTQYF
.	few	TRBV28	TRBJ2-7	TGTGCCAGCAGTTTACCGGGCGTGGGCTACGAGCAGTACTTC	CASSLPGVGYEQYF
.	.	TRBV19	TRBJ2-2	TGTGCCACCTCGGCTCCCCCCGGGGAGCTGTTTTTT	CATSAPPGELFF
.	few	TRBV6-5	TRBJ2-7	TGTGCCAGCAGATTACGTCAGTCCCCGGGCAGCGAGCAGTACTTC	CASRLRQSPGSEQYF
.	few	TRBV7-2	TRBJ2-3	TGTGCCAGCAGCACTTTGCCGGGATCCCTGGGCGCTACGCAGTATTTT	CASSTLPGSLGATQYF
.	few	TRBV6-1	TRBJ1-4	TGTGCCAGCAGTCTTAAGGGCGAGGACCAAAAACTGTTTTTT	CASSLKGEDQKLFF
TRBD1	few	TRBV18	TRBJ2-6	TGTGCCAGCTCCCCCGGGACAGGAACATCTGGGGCCAACGTCCTGACTTTC	CASSPGTGTSGANVLTF
.	.	TRBV7-2	TRBJ2-1	TGTGCCAGCAGCTTACAGGGCCAAGCCTACAATGAGCAGTTCTTC	CASSLQGQAYNEQFF
.	few	TRBV7-9	TRBJ1-5	TGTGCCAGCAGCTTCCCGGGTGCCAATCAGCCCCAGCATTTT	CASSFPGANQPQHF
.	.	TRBV7-8	TRBJ2-2	TGTGCCAGCAGCCCCCTCAGGGGCACCGGGGAGCTGTTTTTT	CASSPLRGTGELFF